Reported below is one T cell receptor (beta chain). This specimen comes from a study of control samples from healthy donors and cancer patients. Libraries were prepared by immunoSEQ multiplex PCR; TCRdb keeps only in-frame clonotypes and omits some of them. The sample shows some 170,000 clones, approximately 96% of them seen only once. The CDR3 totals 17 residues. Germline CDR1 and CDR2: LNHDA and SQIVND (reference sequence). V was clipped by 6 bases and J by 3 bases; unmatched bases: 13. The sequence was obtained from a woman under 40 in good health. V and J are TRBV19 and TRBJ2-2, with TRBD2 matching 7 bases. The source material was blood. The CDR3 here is CASSPYWTSGYTGELFF. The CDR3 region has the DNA TGTGCCAGTAGCCCTTACTGGACTAGTGGGTACACCGGGGAGCTGTTTTTT.